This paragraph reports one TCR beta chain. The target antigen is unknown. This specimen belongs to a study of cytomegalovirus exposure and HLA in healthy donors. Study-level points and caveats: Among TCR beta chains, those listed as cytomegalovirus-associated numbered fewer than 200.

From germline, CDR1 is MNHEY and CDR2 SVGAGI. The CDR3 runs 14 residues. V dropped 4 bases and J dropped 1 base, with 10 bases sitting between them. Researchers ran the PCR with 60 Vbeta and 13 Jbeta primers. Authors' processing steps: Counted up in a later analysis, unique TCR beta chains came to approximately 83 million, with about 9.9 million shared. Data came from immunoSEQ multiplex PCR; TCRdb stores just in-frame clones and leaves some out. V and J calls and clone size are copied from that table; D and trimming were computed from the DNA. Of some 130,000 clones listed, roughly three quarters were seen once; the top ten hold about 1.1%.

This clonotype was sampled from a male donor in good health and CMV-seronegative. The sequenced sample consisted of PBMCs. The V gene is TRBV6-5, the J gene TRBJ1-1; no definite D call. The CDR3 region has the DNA TGTGCCAGCAGTTTGAAAACAGCGAACACTGAAGCTTTCTTT. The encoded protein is CASSLKTANTEAFF.